This record covers a single TCR beta chain. The antigen remains unidentified. Some clones are missing from TCRdb's copy, which holds only in-frame ones; the method was immunoSEQ multiplex PCR. The sample carries some 60,000 clones, 90% to 96% recorded once. These data belong to a study of cytomegalovirus exposure and HLA in healthy donors. The study's findings and limits: Published work reported that the classifier diagnosed cytomegalovirus status with high specificity and sensitivity. Generally TCR sequences proved uncommon, though certain public TCRs appeared in numerous donors.

The CDR3 spans 15 residues. Germline CDR1 SGHRS, CDR2 YFSETQ. The receptor's source is a man younger than 30 in good health and CMV-seronegative. The chain carries TRBV5-1 and TRBJ2-5, with 8 bases aligning to TRBD1. The DNA end is a closer match to TRBJ2-7, so the J assignment may be wrong. The source material was PBMCs. In DNA form, the CDR3 reads TGCGCCAGCAGCGGCGGACAGGGATCTTCCTACGAGCAGTACTTC. Its protein product is CASSGGQGSSYEQYF.